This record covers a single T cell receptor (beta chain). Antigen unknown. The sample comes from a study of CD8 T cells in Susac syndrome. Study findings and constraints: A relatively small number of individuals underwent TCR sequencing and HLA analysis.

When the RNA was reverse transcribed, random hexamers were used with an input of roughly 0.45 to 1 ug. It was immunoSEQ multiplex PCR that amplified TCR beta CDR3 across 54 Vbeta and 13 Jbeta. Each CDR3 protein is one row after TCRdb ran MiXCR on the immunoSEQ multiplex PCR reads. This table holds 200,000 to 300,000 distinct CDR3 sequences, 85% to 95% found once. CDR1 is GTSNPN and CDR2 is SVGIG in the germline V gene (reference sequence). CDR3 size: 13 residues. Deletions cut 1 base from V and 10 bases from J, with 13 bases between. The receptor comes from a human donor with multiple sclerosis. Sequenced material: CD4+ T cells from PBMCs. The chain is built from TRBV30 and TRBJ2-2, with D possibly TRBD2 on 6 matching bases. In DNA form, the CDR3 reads TGTGCCTGGAGTGGGTCGCGGGACGAGGAGCTGTTTTTT. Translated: CAWSGSRDEELFF.